A selection of T cell receptor beta chains follows, all from one sample in a study of radiation and T cells in renal cell carcinoma. Profiled with immunoSEQ multiplex PCR; TCRdb holds only in-frame clones, not every one. The table lists some 75,000 clones, about 81% of them singletons. Specimen: blood, collected from a patient whose treatment included radiotherapy and nephrectomy. All receptors come from a man between 60 and 70 years old with renal cell carcinoma. CDR3s include the opening cysteine and the closing phenylalanine or tryptophan. A D gene is named only where the DNA matches it firmly. Some rows mark clone size as missing; the rest say once, few, many or name a class of expanded clone.

D: -
size: -
J: TRBJ1-2
V: TRBV27
CDR3: CASSLATGLNYGYTF
DNA: TGTGCCAGCAGTTTAGCGACAGGTCTTAACTATGGCTACACCTTC

D: TRBD1
size: -
J: TRBJ2-3
V: TRBV2
CDR3: CASSPTTGNPDTQYF
DNA: TGTGCCAGCAGCCCGACGACAGGGAACCCAGATACGCAGTATTTT

D: -
size: -
J: TRBJ1-2
V: TRBV9
CDR3: CASSVVGSADYGYTF
DNA: TGTGCCAGCAGCGTAGTCGGGAGCGCGGACTATGGCTACACCTTC

D: -
size: -
J: TRBJ2-3
V: TRBV25-1
CDR3: CASSENWGEARLTDTQYF
DNA: TGTGCCAGCAGTGAAAACTGGGGTGAGGCGAGACTCACAGATACGCAGTATTTT

D: -
size: -
J: TRBJ2-5
V: TRBV2
CDR3: CARGDVGGTQYF
DNA: TGTGCCAGGGGGGATGTTGGCGGGACCCAGTACTTC

D: TRBD1
size: -
J: TRBJ1-2
V: TRBV5-6
CDR3: CASSSTGYNYGYTF
DNA: TGTGCCAGCAGTTCGACAGGGTATAACTATGGCTACACCTTC

D: -
size: -
J: TRBJ2-5
V: TRBV14
CDR3: CASSQVSASETQYF
DNA: TGTGCCAGCAGCCAAGTGTCAGCGTCTGAGACCCAGTACTTC

D: TRBD2
size: -
J: TRBJ2-1
V: TRBV30
CDR3: CAWSFSGIYNEQFF
DNA: TGTGCCTGGAGTTTTAGCGGGATTTACAATGAGCAGTTCTTC

D: -
size: -
J: TRBJ1-2
V: TRBV7-9
CDR3: CASSFDSNYGYTF
DNA: TGTGCCAGCAGCTTCGACAGTAACTATGGCTACACCTTC

D: TRBD1
size: once
J: TRBJ2-7
V: TRBV11-2
CDR3: CASRIIQGPNSYEQYF
DNA: TGTGCCAGCAGGATAATACAGGGGCCCAACTCCTACGAGCAGTACTTC

D: TRBD2
size: few
J: TRBJ2-7
V: TRBV28
CDR3: CASSPPGLDYEQYF
DNA: TGTGCCAGCAGTCCGCCGGGACTAGATTACGAGCAGTACTTC